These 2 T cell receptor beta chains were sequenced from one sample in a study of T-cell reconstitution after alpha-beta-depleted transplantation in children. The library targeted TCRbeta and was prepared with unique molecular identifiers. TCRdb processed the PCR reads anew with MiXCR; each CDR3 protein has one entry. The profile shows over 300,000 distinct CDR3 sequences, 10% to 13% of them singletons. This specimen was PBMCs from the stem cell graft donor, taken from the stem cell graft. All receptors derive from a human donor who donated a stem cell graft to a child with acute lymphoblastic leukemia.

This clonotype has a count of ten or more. CDR3 sequence reads: CASSSWTSGRLTDTQYF. In DNA, the CDR3 is TGTGCCAGCAGTTCCTGGACTAGCGGGAGGCTGACAGATACGCAGTATTTT. The rearrangement joins TRBV28 to TRBJ2-3, with 14 bases lining up with TRBD2. The junction had 6 bases not matched to a gene; V was cut back by 4 bases and J by 3 bases. The CDR3 contains 17 residues. Germline CDR1 MDHEN, CDR2 SYDVKM.

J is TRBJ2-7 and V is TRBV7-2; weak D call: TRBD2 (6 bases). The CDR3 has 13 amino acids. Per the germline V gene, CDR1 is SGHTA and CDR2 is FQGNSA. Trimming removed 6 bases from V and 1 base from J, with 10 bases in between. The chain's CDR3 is CASSKGLSYEQYF. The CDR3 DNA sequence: TGTGCCAGCAGTAAGGGACTTTCCTACGAGCAGTACTTC.